A selection of T cell receptor beta chains follows, all from one sample in a study of cytomegalovirus exposure and HLA in healthy donors. The data were produced by immunoSEQ multiplex PCR, yet TCRdb's version contains in-frame clones alone and is incomplete. This sample has 90,000 to 110,000 clones, with approximately 83% found just once. Sequenced: PBMCs. The receptor set was obtained from a man between 18 and 35 years old in good health and CMV-seronegative. CDR3s include the opening cysteine and the closing phenylalanine or tryptophan. Each record gives: J gene, V gene, D gene, clone size, CDR3 protein, CDR3 DNA. A D gene is named only where the DNA matches it firmly. Size is omitted from some rows. Given values are once, few, many or a class for expanded clones.

TRBJ2-7 TRBV20-1 - few CSARGPSEQYF TGCAGTGCTAGAGGGCCATCCGAGCAGTACTTC
TRBJ1-5 TRBV27 - once CASSSLQGLDQPQHF TGTGCCAGCAGTTCGCTTCAGGGGCTGGATCAGCCCCAGCATTTT
TRBJ2-3 TRBV6-6 - - CASSYGGRGDTQYF TGTGCCAGCAGTTACGGGGGGAGAGGAGATACGCAGTATTTT
TRBJ2-6 TRBV16 TRBD2 - CASSPRSSGRTGANVLTF TGTGCCAGCAGCCCGCGATCTAGCGGGAGAACGGGGGCCAACGTCCTGACTTTC
TRBJ2-7 TRBV6-5 TRBD1 - CASSPRTGREQYF TGTGCCAGCAGCCCTAGGACAGGGCGGGAGCAGTACTTC
TRBJ1-4 TRBV6-5 TRBD1 - CASSLRGKGGEKLFF TGTGCCAGCAGTCTCAGGGGGAAAGGCGGGGAAAAACTGTTTTTT
TRBJ1-5 TRBV2 - - CASNGGSNQPQHF TGTGCCAGCAATGGAGGATCCAATCAGCCCCAGCATTTT
TRBJ2-7 TRBV5-1 - - CASSLAQSSYEQYF TGCGCCAGCAGCTTGGCACAGAGCTCCTACGAGCAGTACTTC
TRBJ1-1 TRBV2 - - CASNSRDTEAFF TGTGCCAGCAATAGCAGGGACACTGAAGCTTTCTTT
TRBJ1-2 TRBV7-3 - - CASSLTGGNGYTF TGTGCCAGCAGCTTAACGGGAGGCAATGGCTACACCTTC
TRBJ2-3 TRBV6-6 TRBD2 - CASTPRSGRAGDTQYF TGTGCCAGCACCCCGAGGAGCGGGAGGGCTGGAGATACGCAGTATTTT
TRBJ2-2 TRBV7-2 TRBD2 - CASSLVLAGGPGTGELFF TGTGCCAGCAGCTTGGTACTAGCGGGAGGGCCGGGCACCGGGGAGCTGTTTTTT
TRBJ2-1 TRBV4-3 - - CASSQDSQPNNLRFF TGCGCCAGCAGCCAGGACTCCCAGCCGAACAACCTTCGGTTCTTC
TRBJ2-3 TRBV5-1 - once CASSLAQGKVTDTQYF TGCGCCAGCAGCTTGGCACAGGGTAAAGTCACAGATACGCAGTATTTT
TRBJ2-3 TRBV4-1 - - CASSQIGVYADTQYF TGCGCCAGCAGCCAGATCGGGGTTTACGCAGATACGCAGTATTTT
TRBJ1-2 TRBV7-2 - - CASSLLIYGYTF TGTGCCAGCAGCCTCCTAATCTATGGCTACACCTTC
TRBJ2-7 TRBV5-8 - - CASSSGAYEQYF TGTGCCAGCAGCTCAGGGGCCTACGAGCAGTACTTC
TRBJ2-5 TRBV27 - - CASSSRQLRETQYF TGTGCCAGCAGTTCTCGACAGCTAAGGGAGACCCAGTACTTC
TRBJ2-7 TRBV28 TRBD2 once CASSPGTSQGSYEQYF TGTGCCAGCAGTCCCGGGACTAGCCAGGGCTCCTACGAGCAGTACTTC
TRBJ2-3 TRBV5-1 TRBD2 - CASSPPSGSGTDTQYF TGCGCCAGCAGCCCCCCGAGCGGGAGTGGCACAGATACGCAGTATTTT
TRBJ2-1 TRBV27 - - CASSFSGGDRANEQFF TGTGCCAGCAGTTTCTCCGGGGGGGACAGGGCAAATGAGCAGTTCTTC
TRBJ1-4 TRBV6-1 - - CASNHRTNEKLFF TGTGCCAGCAATCACAGGACTAATGAAAAACTGTTTTTT
TRBJ2-1 TRBV6-5 TRBD1 - CASSFGTGVGNEQFF TGTGCCAGCAGTTTTGGGACAGGGGTAGGGAATGAGCAGTTCTTC
TRBJ2-1 TRBV27 TRBD2 - CASSWTSGTDEQFF TGTGCCAGCAGTTGGACTAGCGGGACGGATGAGCAGTTCTTC
TRBJ2-2 TRBV6-5 TRBD1 - CASSRTGGDTGELFF TGTGCCAGCAGTCGGACAGGGGGGGACACCGGGGAGCTGTTTTTT
TRBJ1-1 TRBV9 - - CASSVGLAFTEAFF TGTGCCAGCAGCGTAGGGCTAGCTTTTACTGAAGCTTTCTTT
TRBJ1-3 TRBV6-5 TRBD1 - CASSWTGPGNTIYF TGTGCCAGCAGTTGGACAGGGCCTGGAAACACCATATATTTT
TRBJ2-5 TRBV9 - - CASSGAGETQYF TGTGCCAGCAGCGGAGCGGGAGAGACCCAGTACTTC
TRBJ1-1 TRBV7-7 - - CASSLSPRGDTGAFF TGTGCTAGCAGCCTGTCCCCCAGGGGAGACACTGGAGCTTTCTTT
TRBJ2-1 TRBV5-6 - - CASSLRGSSYNEQFF TGTGCCAGCAGCTTACGGGGAAGCTCCTACAATGAGCAGTTCTTC
TRBJ2-7 TRBV5-4 - - CASSSTGTLNEQYF TGTGCCAGCAGCTCGACCGGGACACTAAACGAGCAGTACTTC
TRBJ2-7 TRBV29-1 TRBD2 - CSVRTSASYEQYF TGCAGCGTTCGGACTAGCGCATCCTACGAGCAGTACTTC
TRBJ1-1 TRBV6-1 TRBD1 - CASILDRENTEAFF TGTGCCAGCATCCTCGACAGGGAGAACACTGAAGCTTTCTTT
TRBJ2-5 TRBV9 - - CASSVVGGETQYF TGTGCCAGCAGCGTAGTGGGGGGAGAGACCCAGTACTTC
TRBJ2-1 TRBV7-6 TRBD2 - CASSPGTSGTYNEQFF TGTGCCAGCAGCCCCGGGACTAGCGGGACCTACAATGAGCAGTTCTTC
TRBJ1-1 TRBV7-9 - few CASSSQGRGRTEAFF TGTGCCAGCAGCTCCCAGGGGCGGGGGAGGACTGAAGCTTTCTTT
TRBJ2-5 TRBV7-9 - - CASSLLGLRETQYF TGTGCCAGCAGCTTACTGGGCCTGCGAGAGACCCAGTACTTC
TRBJ1-2 TRBV7-3 - few CASGGGDIYGYTF TGTGCCTCTGGCGGGGGGGATATCTATGGCTACACCTTC
TRBJ2-6 TRBV2 - few CASTRLSGANVLTF TGTGCCAGCACCAGGCTCTCTGGGGCCAACGTCCTGACTTTC
TRBJ1-1 TRBV5-1 - - CASSLGVRGGTEAFF TGCGCCAGCAGCTTGGGAGTCCGGGGGGGGACTGAAGCTTTCTTT
TRBJ2-7 TRBV5-6 TRBD2 - CASSSPGLASHEQYF TGTGCCAGCAGCTCACCGGGACTAGCATCCCACGAGCAGTACTTC
TRBJ2-7 TRBV6-5 - - CASSPLFYEQYF TGTGCCAGCAGTCCCCTTTTCTACGAGCAGTACTTC
TRBJ1-6 TRBV28 - - CASSLLGNRNSPLHF TGTGCCAGCAGTTTGCTAGGAAACCGTAATTCACCCCTCCACTTT
TRBJ2-3 TRBV5-4 TRBD2 once CASSLALGLAGVMRADTQYF TGTGCCAGCAGCTTGGCCCTCGGACTAGCGGGAGTGATGAGGGCAGATACGCAGTATTTT
TRBJ1-5 TRBV15 - - CATSSRRWGSNQPQHF TGTGCCACCAGCAGCCGACGGTGGGGCAGCAATCAGCCCCAGCATTTT
TRBJ1-2 TRBV19 - - CASNPLGAGEMAKRGYTF TGTGCCAGTAACCCCTTGGGAGCCGGGGAGATGGCTAAAAGGGGCTACACCTTC
TRBJ2-7 TRBV5-6 - - CASSPSLGLAPYEQYF TGTGCCAGCAGCCCGTCCCTGGGCCTCGCCCCCTACGAGCAGTACTTC
TRBJ2-3 TRBV12-5 TRBD1 - CASGFGTGATDTQYF TGTGCTAGTGGTTTTGGGACAGGAGCCACAGATACGCAGTATTTT
TRBJ2-1 TRBV5-6 - few CASSLTTRPYNEQFF TGTGCCAGCAGCTTGACGACTAGACCCTACAATGAGCAGTTCTTC
TRBJ2-5 TRBV19 TRBD2 once CASSIGGAGGAQETQYF TGTGCCAGTAGTATAGGAGGGGCGGGAGGAGCCCAAGAGACCCAGTACTTC
TRBJ2-2 TRBV5-6 - - CASSLGGRGELFF TGTGCCAGCAGCTTGGGGGGGCGCGGGGAGCTGTTTTTT
TRBJ1-4 TRBV10-1 - once CASSPDRTTNEKLFF TGCGCCAGCAGTCCCGACAGGACTACTAATGAAAAACTGTTTTTT